The 19 T cell receptor beta chains reported below all come from one sample, sequenced in a study of early T cells in non-severe SARS-CoV-2 infection. TCRdb called the 5' RACE reads again in MiXCR, with one record for every CDR3 protein. The sample consists of around 47,000 distinct CDR3 sequences, roughly 10% of them appearing once. Specimen: whole blood. Receptors were obtained from an adult who was a healthcare worker with PCR-confirmed SARS-CoV-2 infection or an uninfected control (not recorded which).

This clonotype was seen at least ten times. V gene TRBV10-3 combines with J gene TRBJ2-7; D gene uncertain. Germline V CDR1 and CDR2: ENHRY, SYGVKD. V was pared by 2 bases and J by 3 bases, with 8 bases between. The CDR3 runs to 13 residues. CDR3 sequence (DNA): TGTGCCATCAGTGAGAGGGCCAGCTACGAGCAGTACTTC. Residues: CAISERASYEQYF.

The chain links TRBV15 to TRBJ2-3; perhaps TRBD2 as D (7 bases). Trimming stripped 0 bases from V and 5 bases from J, with 15 bases between. Germline V CDR1 and CDR2: LNHNV, YYDKDF (reference sequence). The CDR3 loop spans 16 amino acids. The CDR3: CATSRDLGGRRDTQYF. The CDR3 bases are TGTGCCACCAGCAGAGATTTGGGGGGGCGCAGAGATACGCAGTATTTT. The full variable domain, in which reference TRBV15 and TRBJ2-3 provide the parts outside the CDR3, is DAMVIQNPRYQVTQFGKPVTLSCSQTLNHNVMYWYQQKSSQAPKLLFHYYDKDFNNEADTPDNFQSRRPNTSFCFLDIRSPGLGDTAMYLCATSRDLGGRRDTQYFGPGTRLTVL.

This clonotype was observed many times. The chain employs TRBV7-2 and TRBJ1-2; the D is unclear. Germline CDR1 is SGHTA and CDR2 is FQGNSA. The CDR3 loop spans 13 amino acids. Trimming removed 2 bases at V and 6 bases at J, with 10 bases between. The CDR3 bases are TGTGCCAGCAGCTTATCCAGTTGGGATGGCTACACCTTC. Amino acids: CASSLSSWDGYTF. The whole variable domain, filled in from reference TRBV7-2 and TRBJ1-2, reads GAGVSQSPSNKVTEKGKDVELRCDPISGHTALYWYRQSLGQGLEFLIYFQGNSAPDKSGLPSDRFSAERTGGSVSTLTIQRTQQEDSAVYLCASSLSSWDGYTFGSGTRLTVV.

This clonotype was seen repeatedly, ten times or more. The V and J genes are TRBV7-9 and TRBJ2-5, with TRBD2 matching over 10 bases. The length of the CDR3 is 16 residues. The germline V gene encodes CDR1 SEHNR and CDR2 FQNEAQ (reference sequence). Trimming cost V 0 bases and J 2 bases; bases outside gene matches: 3. The CDR3 bases are TGTGCCAGCAGCTTAGCTAGCGGGGGGCCACAAGAGACCCAGTACTTC. Its translation is CASSLASGGPQETQYF.

This clonotype was counted ten times or more. The rearrangement joins TRBV18 to TRBJ1-2, with D unresolved. CDR1 is KGHSH and CDR2 is LQKENI in the germline V gene. The CDR3 is made up of 13 amino acids. Trimming took 2 bases from V and 8 from J, leaving 12 bases between them. As DNA, the CDR3 is TGTGCCAGCTCACCAAGGAATACGGAAGGCTACACCTTC. This translates into CASSPRNTEGYTF.

In this sample, this clonotype turned up a few times. One junction end does not reproduce the germline sequence, and a read error may be involved. CDR3 region: CSSTVGLVKTEAFF. DNA of the CDR3: TGCAGCTCGACGGTAGGTTTGGTGAAGACTGAAGCTTTCTTT. The chain has TRBV29-1 and TRBJ1-1, with unresolved D. Germline V gene sequence: CDR1 SQVTM, CDR2 ANQGSEA. The CDR3 loop spans 14 amino acids.

V usage is TRBV19 and J usage is TRBJ1-2; D is possibly TRBD1 (6 bases). The V gene's germline CDR1 is LNHDA and CDR2 SQIVND (reference sequence). The CDR3 consists of 12 residues. V lost 7 bases and J 8 bases, leaving 14 bases between the germline ends. The CDR3 reads CASTRGGRGYTF. As DNA, the CDR3 is TGTGCCAGTACCCGCGGGGGGCGGGGCTACACCTTC.

As for this clonotype: Given a much more abundant clone one base away, this may be a read error. The J gene is TRBJ2-7, the V gene TRBV5-6; 7 nucleotides align to TRBD2. Germline CDR1 reads SGHDT; CDR2 reads YYEEEE. There are 14 residues in the CDR3. The CDR3, as DNA: TGTGCCAGCAGCCTGGGAGGGGATAACTACGAGCAGTGCTTC. It codes for CASSLGGDNYEQCF.

The J gene is TRBJ2-3, the V gene TRBV9; a weak D match, TRBD2 (5 bases). Germline assignment: CDR1 SGDLS and CDR2 YYNGEE. The V end was cut by 4 bases, the J end by 5 bases, with 11 bases between. The CDR3 covers 13 residues. The CDR3 DNA is TGTGCCAGCAGCTCCTCGGCGGGAGATACGCAGTATTTT. Translating gives CASSSSAGDTQYF.

This clonotype was counted many times. This chain links TRBV7-8 with TRBJ1-6; no definite D call. The CDR3 is made up of 13 amino acids. V lost 1 base, J lost 7 bases, and 5 bases lay in between. CDR1 is SGHVS and CDR2 is FQNEAQ in the germline V gene. CDR3 DNA: TGTGCCAGCAGCTTAGGCAGGAATTCACCCCTCCACTTT. Amino acids: CASSLGRNSPLHF.

This clonotype was recorded at least ten times. The chain has TRBV6-2 or TRBV6-3 and TRBJ2-7; D is unresolved. CDR1 and CDR2 (germline): MNHEY, SVGEGT. The CDR3 is 12 amino acids. The ends were cut back, 2 bases at V and 2 bases at J, with 4 bases in the middle. The CDR3 DNA sequence: TGTGCCAGCAGTTACCCTACCTACGAGCAGTACTTC. It codes for CASSYPTYEQYF.

The chain links TRBV4-3 to TRBJ2-1; 9 nucleotides line up with TRBD2. This CDR3 is built from 15 residues. CDR1 and CDR2 (germline): LGHNA, YSLEER. J lost 9 bases, V lost 0 bases, and 6 bases had no gene match. CDR3 residues: CASSQDWLAGSEQFF. The CDR3 nucleotides are TGCGCCAGCAGCCAAGATTGGCTAGCGGGGTCTGAGCAGTTCTTC.

This clonotype has just a few counts. The CDR3, as DNA: TGTGCCAGCAAGGCCGGACTAGCCCTCTACAATGAGCAGTTCTTC. As protein: CASKAGLALYNEQFF. This sequence joins TRBV7-2 and TRBJ2-1, with TRBD2 matching over 8 bases. The CDR3 covers 15 residues. V lost 7 bases and J lost 3; bases outside the gene matches: 8. Germline lookup yields CDR1 SGHTA and CDR2 FQGNSA.

This clonotype was seen more than once but under ten times. V usage is TRBV7-2 and J usage is TRBJ1-2; the D is unclear. In germline, CDR1 is SGHTA, CDR2 FQGNSA. The ends were cut back, 1 base at V and 0 bases at J, with 6 bases in the middle. The CDR3 consists of 14 residues. CDR3 nucleotides: TGTGCCAGCAGCTTAGAAGTAGCTAACTATGGCTACACCTTC. As protein: CASSLEVANYGYTF. Looking up the rest from reference TRBV7-2 and TRBJ1-2 gives the full variable domain: GAGVSQSPSNKVTEKGKDVELRCDPISGHTALYWYRQSLGQGLEFLIYFQGNSAPDKSGLPSDRFSAERTGGSVSTLTIQRTQQEDSAVYLCASSLEVANYGYTFGSGTRLTVV.

A remark on this clonotype: Possible read error: a much larger clone is one base away. The CDR3 sequence: CASSPPTGVHYNEQFF. CDR3 bases: TGTGCCAGCTCACCTCCGACAGGGGTCCACTACAATGAGCAGTTCTTC. V usage is TRBV18 and J usage is TRBJ2-1; 8 bases align to TRBD1. Germline V gene lookup returns CDR1 KGHSH and CDR2 LQKENI. The CDR3 is 16 residues long. Unmatched junction bases numbered 7, after V lost 3 bases and J lost 3 bases.

The sample holds many counts of this clonotype. The rearrangement links TRBV6-5 to TRBJ2-7, with D unresolved. The CDR3 is 15 amino acids. Per germline, CDR1 MNHEY and CDR2 SVGAGI. Deletions cut 2 bases from V and 2 bases from J, with 13 bases between. The CDR3 sequence: CASSYGLSLAYEQYF. The CDR3 coding sequence is TGTGCCAGCAGTTACGGGTTATCCCTAGCCTACGAGCAGTACTTC.

The table lists this clonotype with a few counts. The rearrangement links TRBV7-2 to TRBJ2-7, with 10 bases aligning to TRBD2. The ends lost 5 bases at V and 6 bases at J; junction bases unmatched: 7. CDR3 length: 14 residues. Looked up from germline, CDR1 is SGHTA and CDR2 is FQGNSA. CDR3 DNA sequence: TGTGCCAGCAGCCCGTCCGGGACTAGCGTCGAGCAGTACTTC. As protein: CASSPSGTSVEQYF.

This clonotype was seen once. Its ends do not fully match the called genes, so a read error is possible. The chain links TRBV10-3 to TRBJ2-3; the match to TRBD2 covers 10 bases. The CDR3 consists of 16 residues. Germline V gene sequence: CDR1 ENHRY, CDR2 SYGVKD. The CDR3 coding sequence is TGTGCCATCAGTCAACCACTAGCGGGGAGCCTAGATACGCTGTATTTT. As protein: CAISQPLAGSLDTLYF.

With regard to this clonotype: This may come from a read error, since a much larger clone is one base off. This rearrangement joins TRBV7-9 to TRBJ2-4; TRBD1 agrees at 8 bases. Per germline, CDR1 SEHNR and CDR2 FQNEAQ (reference sequence). The CDR3 runs to 13 residues. CDR3 sequence (DNA): TGTGTCGAGGGCTCAGGGGGCTCGAACATTCAGTACTTC. Encoded protein: CVEGSGGSNIQYF.